This T cell receptor beta chain was sequenced during a study of shared clonotypes between healthy human individuals. Overall study results and limits: In this cohort, only blood was sampled, and tissue repertoires likely differ. Represented diversity, genetic and exposure-history alike, was limited by few donors.

As to this clone: The antigen is unknown.

Sequenced by immunoSEQ multiplex PCR; TCRdb stores in-frame clones only, minus some. The table lists about 1,900,000 clones, 85% to 95% of them singletons. There are 15 residues in the CDR3. V dropped 2 bases and J dropped 2 bases, with 10 bases sitting between them. The germline V gene encodes CDR1 MNHNS and CDR2 SASEGT. Naive CD8 cells lacked CD45RO and underwent positive selection for CCR7, leaving out terminally differentiated effector memory CD45RA+ cells. The chain links TRBV6-1 to TRBJ1-3; D ambiguous. Sequenced input: naive CD8+ T cells sorted from blood. The TCR sequence derives from a man in his late teens or twenties in good health. CDR3 amino acids: CASSEWDWAGNTIYF. CDR3 nucleotides: TGTGCCAGCAGTGAATGGGATTGGGCTGGAAACACCATATATTTT.